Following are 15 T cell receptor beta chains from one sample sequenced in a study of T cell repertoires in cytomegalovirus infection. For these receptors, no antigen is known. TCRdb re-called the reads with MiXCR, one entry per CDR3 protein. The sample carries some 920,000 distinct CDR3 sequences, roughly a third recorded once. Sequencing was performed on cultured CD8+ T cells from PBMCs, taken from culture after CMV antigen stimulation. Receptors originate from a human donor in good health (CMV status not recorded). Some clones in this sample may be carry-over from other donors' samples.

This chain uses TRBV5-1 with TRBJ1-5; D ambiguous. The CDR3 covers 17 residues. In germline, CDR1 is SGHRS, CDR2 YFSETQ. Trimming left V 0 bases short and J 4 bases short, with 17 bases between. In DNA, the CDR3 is TGCGCCAGCAGCTTGGGGGAACCCCTAGAGATTAATCAGCCCCAGCATTTT. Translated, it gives CASSLGEPLEINQPQHF. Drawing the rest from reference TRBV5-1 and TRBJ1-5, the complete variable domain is KAGVTQTPRYLIKTRGQQVTLSCSPISGHRSVSWYQQTPGQGLQFLFEYFSETQRNKGNFPGRFSGRQFSNSRSEMNVSTLELGDSALYLCASSLGEPLEINQPQHFGDGTRLSIL.

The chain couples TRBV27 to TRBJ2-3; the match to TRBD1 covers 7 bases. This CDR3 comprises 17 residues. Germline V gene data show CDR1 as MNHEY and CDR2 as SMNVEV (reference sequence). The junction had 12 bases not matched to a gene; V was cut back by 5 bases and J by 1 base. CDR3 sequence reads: CASSPTPGTEGTDTQYF. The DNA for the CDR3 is TGTGCCAGCAGTCCTACACCAGGGACAGAAGGCACAGATACGCAGTATTTT.

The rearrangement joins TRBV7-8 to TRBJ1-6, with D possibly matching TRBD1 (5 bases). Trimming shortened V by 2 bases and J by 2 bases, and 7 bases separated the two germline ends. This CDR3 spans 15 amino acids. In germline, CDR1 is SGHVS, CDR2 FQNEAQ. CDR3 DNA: TGTGCCAGCAGCTTAAAGGGGCCCTATAATTCACCCCTCCACTTT. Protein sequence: CASSLKGPYNSPLHF.

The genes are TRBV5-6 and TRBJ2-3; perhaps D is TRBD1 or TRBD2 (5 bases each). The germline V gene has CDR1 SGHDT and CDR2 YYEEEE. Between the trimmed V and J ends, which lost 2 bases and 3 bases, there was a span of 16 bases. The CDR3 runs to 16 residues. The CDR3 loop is CASSFVGAWGTDTQYF. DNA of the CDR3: TGTGCCAGCAGCTTTGTAGGGGCGTGGGGGACAGATACGCAGTATTTT.

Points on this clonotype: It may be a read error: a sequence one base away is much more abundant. In nucleotides, the CDR3 is TGTGCCAGCAGCTTCCCGAGACTCCTTTACGAGCAGTACTTC. It translates to CASSFPRLLYEQYF. The chain recombines TRBV7-9 with TRBJ2-7; no reliable D call. The germline CDR1 and CDR2 sequences are SEHNR and FQNEAQ (reference sequence). CDR3 size: 14 residues. V lost 3 bases, J lost 4 bases, and 13 bases lay in between.

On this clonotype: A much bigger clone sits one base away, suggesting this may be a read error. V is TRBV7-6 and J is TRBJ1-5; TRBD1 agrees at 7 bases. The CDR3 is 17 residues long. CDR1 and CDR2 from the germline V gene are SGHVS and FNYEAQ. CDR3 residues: CASSLGKGAYSNQTQHF. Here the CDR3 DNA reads TGTGCCAGCAGCTTAGGGAAGGGGGCCTATAGCAATCAGACCCAGCATTTT.

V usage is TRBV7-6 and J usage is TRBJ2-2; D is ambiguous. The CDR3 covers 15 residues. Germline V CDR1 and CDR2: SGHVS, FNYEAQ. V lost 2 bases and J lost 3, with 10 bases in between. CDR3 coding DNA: TGTGCCAGCAGCTTAACTCGACACGACACCGGGGAGCTGTTTTTT. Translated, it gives CASSLTRHDTGELFF. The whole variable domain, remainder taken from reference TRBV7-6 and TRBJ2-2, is GAGVSQSPRYKVTKRGQDVALRCDPISGHVSLYWYRQALGQGPEFLTYFNYEAQQDKSGLPNDRFSAERPEGSISTLTIQRTEQRDSAMYRCASSLTRHDTGELFFGEGSRLTVL.

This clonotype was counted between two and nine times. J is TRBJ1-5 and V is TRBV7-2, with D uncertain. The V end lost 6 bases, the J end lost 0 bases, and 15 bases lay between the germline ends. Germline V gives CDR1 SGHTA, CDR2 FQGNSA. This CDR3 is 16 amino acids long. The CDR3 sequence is CASSPQVADSNQPQHF. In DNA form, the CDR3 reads TGTGCCAGCAGTCCTCAGGTAGCCGATAGCAATCAGCCCCAGCATTTT.

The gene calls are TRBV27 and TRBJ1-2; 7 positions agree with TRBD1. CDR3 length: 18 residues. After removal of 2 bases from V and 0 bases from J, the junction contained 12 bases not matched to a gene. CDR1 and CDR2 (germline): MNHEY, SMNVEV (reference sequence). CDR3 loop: CASSLGSQGGISNYGYTF. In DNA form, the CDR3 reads TGTGCCAGCAGTTTAGGCAGCCAAGGGGGCATTTCTAACTATGGCTACACCTTC.

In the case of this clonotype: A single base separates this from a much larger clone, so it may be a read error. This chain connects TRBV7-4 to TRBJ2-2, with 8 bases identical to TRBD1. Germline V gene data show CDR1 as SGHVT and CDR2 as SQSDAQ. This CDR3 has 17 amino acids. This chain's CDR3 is CVSSLGQGGGPTGELFF. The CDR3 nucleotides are TGTGTCAGCAGCCTTGGACAGGGTGGAGGTCCCACCGGGGAGCTGTTTTTT.

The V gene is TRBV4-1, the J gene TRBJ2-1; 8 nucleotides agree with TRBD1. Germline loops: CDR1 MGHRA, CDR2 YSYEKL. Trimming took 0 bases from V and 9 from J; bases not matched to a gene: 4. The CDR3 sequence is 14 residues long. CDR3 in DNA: TGCGCCAGCAGCCAAGAGCCAGGGGGCGGTGAGCAGTTCTTC. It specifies CASSQEPGGGEQFF.

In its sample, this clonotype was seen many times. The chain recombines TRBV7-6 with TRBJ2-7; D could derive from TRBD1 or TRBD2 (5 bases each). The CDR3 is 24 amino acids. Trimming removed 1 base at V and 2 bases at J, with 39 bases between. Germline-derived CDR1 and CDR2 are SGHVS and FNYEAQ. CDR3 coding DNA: TGTGCCAGCAGCTTAGACCCACCTTCCATGCTGACATCAGGGCGATCGTCGGGAACCTACGAGCAGTACTTC. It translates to CASSLDPPSMLTSGRSSGTYEQYF.

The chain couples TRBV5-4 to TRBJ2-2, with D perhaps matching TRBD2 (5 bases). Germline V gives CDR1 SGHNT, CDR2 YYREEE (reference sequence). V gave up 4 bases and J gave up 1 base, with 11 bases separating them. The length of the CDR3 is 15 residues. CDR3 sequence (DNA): TGTGCCAGCAGCCATTGGGCGGGGAACACCGGGGAGCTGTTTTTT. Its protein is CASSHWAGNTGELFF.

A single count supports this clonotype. The CDR3 nucleotides are TGTGCCACCAGTGATTCGGACGGACGTACCTACAATGAGCAGTTCTTC. It yields the protein CATSDSDGRTYNEQFF. The V call is TRBV24-1, the J call TRBJ2-1; D gene uncertain. Germline CDR1 is KGHDR and CDR2 is SFDVKD. V was clipped by 2 bases and J by 2 bases, with 12 bases between them. The CDR3 length is 16 residues.

In nucleotides, the CDR3 is TGTGCCAGCAGCTCCTGGACACGGGACACCGGGGAGCTGTTTTTT. This codes for CASSSWTRDTGELFF. J is TRBJ2-2 and V is TRBV11-3, with D maybe TRBD1 (5 bases). V shed 4 bases and J shed 3 bases, with 12 bases lying between them. The germline CDR1 and CDR2 sequences are SGHNT and YENEEA. This CDR3 spans 15 amino acids.